This is a list of T cell receptor beta chains from one sample in a study of OX40 agonist ivuxolimab in advanced cancers. The repertoire was sequenced with immunoSEQ multiplex PCR; TCRdb's copy has only in-frame clones and lacks some. Seen here are almost 80,000 clones, just under 85% observed once, and the top ten hold around a quarter. Sequenced material: CD4+ or CD8+ T cells sorted from blood, taken in a trial of the OX40 agonist ivuxolimab. These receptors came from an adult with an advanced solid tumor such as melanoma, head and neck, liver or kidney cancer. CDR3s include the opening cysteine and the closing phenylalanine or tryptophan. The D gene is left open where the match is weak. Expanded clones get a size class; other rows say once, few or many, or leave the size out.

CASSLVTGGARYTF TGCGCCAGCAGCTTGGTGACAGGGGGCGCCCGCTACACCTTC TRBJ1-2 TRBV5-1 - TRBD1
CASSSRTEANYGYTF TGTGCCAGCAGCTCGAGGACAGAAGCTAACTATGGCTACACCTTC TRBJ1-2 TRBV11-1 - -
CASSESWLAGNNEQFF TGCGCCAGCAGTGAGTCTTGGCTAGCGGGCAACAATGAGCAGTTCTTC TRBJ2-1 TRBV10-1 - TRBD2
CASSRWGRTTGELFF TGTGCCAGTTCGCGGTGGGGGCGGACCACCGGGGAGCTGTTTTTT TRBJ2-2 TRBV19 - -
CASSPRTGWNTEAFF TGTGCCAGCAGCCCACGGACAGGCTGGAACACTGAAGCTTTCTTT TRBJ1-1 TRBV9 - TRBD1
CASSSADSVDIYGYTF TGTGCCAGCAGCTCGGCCGACAGCGTAGACATCTATGGCTACACCTTC TRBJ1-2 TRBV7-9 once -
CASSFGHRGEKLFF TGTGCCAGCAGCTTCGGTCACAGAGGCGAAAAACTGTTTTTT TRBJ1-4 TRBV5-6 few -
CASSPVRDYSYEQYF TGTGCCAGCAGCCCAGTCCGGGACTACTCCTACGAGCAGTACTTC TRBJ2-7 TRBV11-2 - TRBD2
CASREKSGDGYEQYF TGTGCCAGCAGAGAAAAGTCAGGGGATGGCTACGAGCAGTACTTC TRBJ2-7 TRBV11-2 - -
CASSETGTGQGKLFF TGCGCCAGCAGTGAAACCGGGACAGGGCAAGGAAAACTGTTTTTT TRBJ1-4 TRBV10-2 - TRBD1
CASSPGTGVNEKLFF TGTGCCAGTAGTCCGGGGACAGGCGTTAATGAAAAACTGTTTTTT TRBJ1-4 TRBV19 once TRBD1
CASSYAGEETQYF TGTGCCAGCAGTTATGCGGGGGAAGAGACCCAGTACTTC TRBJ2-5 TRBV4-2 - TRBD2
CASSIGGVQYF TGTGCCAGTAGTATTGGGGGGGTCCAGTACTTC TRBJ2-5 TRBV19 - TRBD2
CASSVQQGVEQFF TGCGCCAGCAGCGTACAACAGGGGGTTGAGCAGTTCTTC TRBJ2-1 TRBV5-1 once TRBD1
CASSFLSAGPSREQYF TGTGCCAGCAGTTTCCTTAGCGCGGGGCCCTCTCGTGAGCAGTACTTC TRBJ2-7 TRBV27 - -
CASSQDSAAGGYTF TGCGCCAGCAGCCAAGATTCTGCAGCCGGAGGCTACACCTTC TRBJ1-2 TRBV4-1 - -
CASSQGTGGIEAFF TGTGCCAGCAGCCAGGGGACAGGGGGCATTGAAGCTTTCTTT TRBJ1-1 TRBV14 - TRBD1
CASSPTTTAFSYNEQFF TGTGCCAGCAGCCCAACGACAACAGCTTTCTCCTACAATGAGCAGTTCTTC TRBJ2-1 TRBV27 - -
CAWSVSTRVPYGYTF TGTGCCTGGAGTGTAAGCACACGCGTACCCTATGGCTACACCTTC TRBJ1-2 TRBV30 - -
CASSFTSGTDTQYF TGTGCCAGCAGCTTTACTAGCGGGACAGATACGCAGTATTTT TRBJ2-3 TRBV7-9 - TRBD2
CASSPGERVADTQYF TGTGCCAGCAGTCCGGGGGAGAGGGTGGCGGATACGCAGTATTTT TRBJ2-3 TRBV7-9 - -
CASSSGTANSPLHF TGCGCCAGCAGCTCCGGGACAGCTAATTCACCCCTCCACTTT TRBJ1-6 TRBV5-1 - TRBD1
CSVDPTGLSYEQYF TGCAGCGTTGACCCGACAGGGCTCTCCTACGAGCAGTACTTC TRBJ2-7 TRBV29-1 - TRBD1
CASSQDRTSGPYYNEQFF TGCGCCAGCAGCCAAGATCGGACTAGCGGACCTTACTACAATGAGCAGTTCTTC TRBJ2-1 TRBV4-1 - TRBD2
CASSSPHPAQYQGTQYF TGCGCCAGCAGCTCCCCACACCCCGCTCAGTACCAAGGGACCCAGTACTTC TRBJ2-5 TRBV5-1 - -
CASSQSGTIATGELFF TGTGCCAGCAGCCAATCCGGGACGATTGCCACCGGGGAGCTGTTTTTT TRBJ2-2 TRBV7-2 - -
CAWNPGILYEQYF TGTGCCTGGAACCCCGGAATCCTCTACGAGCAGTACTTC TRBJ2-7 TRBV30 - -
CASSPMGKDRGGETQYF TGCGCCAGCAGCCCTATGGGGAAGGACAGGGGGGGTGAGACCCAGTACTTC TRBJ2-5 TRBV4-1 - TRBD1
CASSFQRGAGNEQFF TGTGCCAGCAGTTTCCAGCGGGGGGCCGGGAATGAGCAGTTCTTC TRBJ2-1 TRBV27 once TRBD2